Below, one TCR beta chain is given with its context. This clone was counted between two and nine times. Its binding antigen is unknown. Within one base of it there is no much larger clone, and no base qualities were kept. Taken from the germline V gene (reference sequence), the CDR1 and CDR2 loops are LNHDA and SQIVND. From the cysteine up to the phenylalanine, the CDR3 has a length of 14 residues. The kept DNA is CDR3 alone, 42 bases in frame from the first base. Ends trimmed: V by 5 bases, J by 4 bases; bases unmatched to a gene: 6. This sample is part of a study of blood T cell repertoires in COVID-19 (TCRdb year 2020). For the wider study: Samples covering the acute and convalescent phases of COVID-19 were provided by collaborators in the United States, Italy and Spain. The prospective study material was composed of cDNA or gDNA derived from T cells, B-cell-depleted T cells, or PBMCs. Subjects who had been exposed to COVID-19, were actively infected with it, or had recovered from it provided the deeply sampled blood TCRbeta repertoires that made up the dataset. The repertoires were made available in a free public database intended to serve as a resource for research on the immune response to SARS-CoV-2. The samples were drawn from the first 160 participants of the ongoing ImmuneRACE study and from about 1,200 subjects provided by 6 global collaborators. The sample metadata nearly always contained a de-identified subject ID, COVID-19 status, age in years and sex. HLA class I and class II types, where available, came from metadata supplied by the sample provider rather than from assay-based typing. On the study overall, not on this receptor specifically: The quantity of clinical and demographic metadata differed by source and by participant and was supplied without curation.

TCRbeta CDR3 regions were amplified from genomic DNA by means of the immunoSEQ Assay, a bias-controlled multiplex PCR. The original pipeline was this. Within the assay, amplification of reference gene primers was used to estimate how many nucleated cells each sample contained. To quantify the absolute abundance of each unique TCRbeta CDR3 rearrangement, sequence reads were collapsed and filtered. For each sample, productive Simpson clonality was calculated as the square root of Simpson's diversity index across productive rearrangements. The immuneACCESS repertoire file appears here via TCRdb, limited to in-frame rearrangements. These files lack a portion of the clones; in checked studies, under half of the deficit traces to unresolved V genes, and the cause of the others is not known. The D gene and trimming were derived from the DNA, and the V and J assignments and clone size from that table. This sample comprises more than 350,000 clones, 70% to 90% of them detected only once. Of the sample, approximately 1.5% is held by the ten largest clones.

Participants in the prospective study were enrolled through a virtual design, were aged 18 to 89 years, and lived in about 25 United States geographic areas. Cohort assignment in the prospective study relied on participant-reported clinical history from a screening survey and a study questionnaire. Exposed participants had been in contact, within 2 weeks of entering the study, with a person who had a PCR-confirmed or clinician-diagnosed case of COVID-19. Each participant in the prospective study had whole blood, serum and a nasopharyngeal or oropharyngeal swab collected by mobile phlebotomists. Over a roughly two-month period, participants in the prospective study had the option of providing additional blood draws and questionnaires. Before DNA extraction, blood samples from the prospective study were shipped at room temperature or frozen.

The source of this sequence is a young woman who had been exposed to COVID-19. Sequenced input: PBMCs or T cells enriched from blood (not recorded which). The rearrangement combines TRBV19 with TRBJ1-2; TRBD1 fits 8 bases in the junction. Here is the DNA: TGTGCCAGTAGTGGACAGGGAGGCCCCTATGGCTACACCTTC. It translates as CASSGQGGPYGYTF.